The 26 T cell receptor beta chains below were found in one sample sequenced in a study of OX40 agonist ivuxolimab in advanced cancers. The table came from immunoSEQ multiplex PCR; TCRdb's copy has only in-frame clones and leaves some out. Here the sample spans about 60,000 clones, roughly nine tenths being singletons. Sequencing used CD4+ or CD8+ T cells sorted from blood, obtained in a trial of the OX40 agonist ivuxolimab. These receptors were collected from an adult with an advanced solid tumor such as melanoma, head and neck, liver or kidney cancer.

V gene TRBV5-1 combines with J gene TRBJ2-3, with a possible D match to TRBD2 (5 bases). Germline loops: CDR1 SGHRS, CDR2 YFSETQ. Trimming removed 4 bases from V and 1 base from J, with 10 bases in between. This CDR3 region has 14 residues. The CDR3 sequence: CASSPAGGTDTQYF. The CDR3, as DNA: TGCGCCAGCAGCCCGGCGGGCGGCACAGATACGCAGTATTTT.

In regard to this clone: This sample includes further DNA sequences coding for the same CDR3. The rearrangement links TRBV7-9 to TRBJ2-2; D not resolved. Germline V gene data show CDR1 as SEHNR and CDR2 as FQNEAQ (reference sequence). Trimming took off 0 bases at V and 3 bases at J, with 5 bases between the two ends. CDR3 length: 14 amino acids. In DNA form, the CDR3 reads TGTGCCAGCAGCTTAGCGCTCGACACCGGGGAGCTGTTTTTT. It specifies CASSLALDTGELFF.

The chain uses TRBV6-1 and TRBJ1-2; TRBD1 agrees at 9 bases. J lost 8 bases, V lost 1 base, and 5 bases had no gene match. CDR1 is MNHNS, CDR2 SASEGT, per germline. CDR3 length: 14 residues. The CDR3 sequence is CASSEGTGVNGYTF. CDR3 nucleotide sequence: TGTGCCAGCAGTGAAGGGACAGGGGTCAACGGCTACACCTTC.

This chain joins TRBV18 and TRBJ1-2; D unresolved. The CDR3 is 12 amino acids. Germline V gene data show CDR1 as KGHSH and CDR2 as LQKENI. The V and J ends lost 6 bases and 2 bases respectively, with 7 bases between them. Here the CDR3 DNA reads TGTGCCAGCTCTCCGAAAAACTATGGCTACACCTTC. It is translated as CASSPKNYGYTF.

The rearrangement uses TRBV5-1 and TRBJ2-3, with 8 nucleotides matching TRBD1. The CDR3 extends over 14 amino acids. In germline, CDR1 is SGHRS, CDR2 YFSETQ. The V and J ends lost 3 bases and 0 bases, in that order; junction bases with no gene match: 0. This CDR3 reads CASSWTGSTDTQYF. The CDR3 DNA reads TGCGCCAGCAGCTGGACAGGGAGCACAGATACGCAGTATTTT.

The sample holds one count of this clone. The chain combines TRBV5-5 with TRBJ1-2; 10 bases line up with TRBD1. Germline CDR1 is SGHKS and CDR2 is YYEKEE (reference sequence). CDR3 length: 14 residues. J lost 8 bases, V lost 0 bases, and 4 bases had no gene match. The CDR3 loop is CASSLGQGAFGYTF. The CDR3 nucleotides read TGTGCCAGCAGCTTGGGACAGGGGGCGTTCGGCTACACCTTC.

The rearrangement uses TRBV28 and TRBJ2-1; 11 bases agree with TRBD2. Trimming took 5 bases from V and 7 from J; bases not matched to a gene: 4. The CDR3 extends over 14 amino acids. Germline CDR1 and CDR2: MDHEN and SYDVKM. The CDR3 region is CASSIAGGFNEQFF. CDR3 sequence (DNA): TGTGCCAGCAGTATAGCGGGAGGGTTTAATGAGCAGTTCTTC.

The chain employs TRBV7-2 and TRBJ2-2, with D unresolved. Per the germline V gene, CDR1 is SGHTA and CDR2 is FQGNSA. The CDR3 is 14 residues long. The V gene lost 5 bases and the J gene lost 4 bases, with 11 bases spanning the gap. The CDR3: CASSPKFSTGELFF. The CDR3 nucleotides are TGTGCCAGCAGCCCGAAGTTTAGCACCGGGGAGCTGTTTTTT.

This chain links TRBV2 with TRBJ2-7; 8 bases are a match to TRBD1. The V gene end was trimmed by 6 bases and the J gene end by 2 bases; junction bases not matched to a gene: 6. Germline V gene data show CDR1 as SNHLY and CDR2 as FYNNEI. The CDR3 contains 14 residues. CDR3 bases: TGTGCCAGCAGCGCCGGGACAGGTCCCTACGAGCAGTACTTC. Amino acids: CASSAGTGPYEQYF.

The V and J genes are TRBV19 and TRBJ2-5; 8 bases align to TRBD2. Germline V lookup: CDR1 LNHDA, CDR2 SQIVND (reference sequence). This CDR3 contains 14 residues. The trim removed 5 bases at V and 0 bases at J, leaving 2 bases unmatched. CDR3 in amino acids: CASSFSGDQETQYF. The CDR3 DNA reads TGTGCCAGTAGTTTTAGCGGGGACCAAGAGACCCAGTACTTC.

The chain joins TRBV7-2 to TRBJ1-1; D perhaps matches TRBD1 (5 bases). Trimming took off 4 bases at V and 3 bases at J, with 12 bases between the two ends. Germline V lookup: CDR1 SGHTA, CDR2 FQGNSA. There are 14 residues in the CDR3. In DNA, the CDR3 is TGTGCCAGCAGCTCCCTAGGGGCCGACACTGAAGCTTTCTTT. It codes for CASSSLGADTEAFF.

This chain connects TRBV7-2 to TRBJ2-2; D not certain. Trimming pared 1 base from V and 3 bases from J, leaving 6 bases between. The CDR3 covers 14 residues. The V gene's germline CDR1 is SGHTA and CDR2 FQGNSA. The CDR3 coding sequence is TGTGCCAGCAGCTTAGGGCCGGACACCGGGGAGCTGTTTTTT. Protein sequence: CASSLGPDTGELFF.

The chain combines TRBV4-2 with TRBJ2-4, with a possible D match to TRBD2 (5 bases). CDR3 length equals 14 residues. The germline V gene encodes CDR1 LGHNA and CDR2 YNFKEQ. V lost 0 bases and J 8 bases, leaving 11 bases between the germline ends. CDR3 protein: CASSQDQGSDIQYF. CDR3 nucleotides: TGTGCCAGCAGCCAAGATCAAGGGAGTGACATTCAGTACTTC.

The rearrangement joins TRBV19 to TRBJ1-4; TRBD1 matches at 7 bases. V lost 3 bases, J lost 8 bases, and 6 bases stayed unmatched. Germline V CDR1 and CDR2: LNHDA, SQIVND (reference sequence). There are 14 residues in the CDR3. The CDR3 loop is CASSMPGGDEKLFF. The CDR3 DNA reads TGTGCCAGTAGTATGCCAGGGGGAGACGAAAAACTGTTTTTT. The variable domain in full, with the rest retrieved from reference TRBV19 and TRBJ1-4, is DGGITQSPKYLFRKEGQNVTLSCEQNLNHDAMYWYRQDPGQGLRLIYYSQIVNDFQKGDIAEGYSVSREKKESFPLTVTSAQKNPTAFYLCASSMPGGDEKLFFGSGTQLSVL.

CDR3 DNA sequence: TGTGCCAGCAGCTTAATGAGTCTAACAGATACGCAGTATTTT. Its protein is CASSLMSLTDTQYF. The chain carries TRBV7-6 and TRBJ2-3; D call uncertain. V was shortened by 2 bases and J by 3 bases, with 9 bases between the two germline ends. This CDR3 spans 14 amino acids. Germline CDR1 is SGHVS and CDR2 is FNYEAQ.

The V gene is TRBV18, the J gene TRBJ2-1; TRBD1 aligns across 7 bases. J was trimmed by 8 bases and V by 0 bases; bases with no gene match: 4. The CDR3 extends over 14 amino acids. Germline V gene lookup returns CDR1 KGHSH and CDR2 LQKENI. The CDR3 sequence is CASSPPTGIDEQFF. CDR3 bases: TGTGCCAGCTCACCACCGACAGGGATCGATGAGCAGTTCTTC.

The CDR3 protein is CASSSSTGNMNTEAFF. As DNA, the CDR3 is TGTGCCAGCAGCTCCTCAACGGGAAATATGAACACTGAAGCTTTCTTT. V gene TRBV7-8 combines with J gene TRBJ1-1; no reliable D call. Trimming removed 4 bases at V and 0 bases at J, with 15 bases between. The CDR3 is made up of 16 amino acids. Germline CDR1 reads SGHVS; CDR2 reads FQNEAQ. The whole variable domain, filled in from reference TRBV7-8 and TRBJ1-1, reads GAGVSQSPRYKVAKRGQDVALRCDPISGHVSLFWYQQALGQGPEFLTYFQNEAQLDKSGLPSDRFFAERPEGSVSTLKIQRTQQEDSAVYLCASSSSTGNMNTEAFFGQGTRLTVV.

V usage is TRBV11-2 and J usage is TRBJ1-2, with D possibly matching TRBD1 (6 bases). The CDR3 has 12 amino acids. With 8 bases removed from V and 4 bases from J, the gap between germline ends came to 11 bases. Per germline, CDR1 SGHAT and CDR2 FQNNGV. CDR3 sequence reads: CASAQQGYGYTF. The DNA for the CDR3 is TGTGCCAGCGCTCAACAGGGCTATGGCTACACCTTC.

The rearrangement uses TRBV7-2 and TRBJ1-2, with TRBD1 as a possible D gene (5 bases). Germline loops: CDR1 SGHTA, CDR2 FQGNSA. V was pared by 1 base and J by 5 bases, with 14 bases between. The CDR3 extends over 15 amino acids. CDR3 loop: CASSLVGGTIYGYTF. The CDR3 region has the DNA TGTGCCAGCAGCTTAGTGGGCGGGACGATTTATGGCTACACCTTC.

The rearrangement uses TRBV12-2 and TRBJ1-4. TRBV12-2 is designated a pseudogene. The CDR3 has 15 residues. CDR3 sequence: CASRLALRGDEKLFF. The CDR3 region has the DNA TGTGCAAGTCGCTTAGCGTTAAGGGGGGATGAAAAACTGTTTTTT.

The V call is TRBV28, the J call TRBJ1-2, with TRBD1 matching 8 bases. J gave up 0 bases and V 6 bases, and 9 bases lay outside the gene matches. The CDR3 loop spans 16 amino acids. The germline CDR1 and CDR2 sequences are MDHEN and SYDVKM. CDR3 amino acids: CASRETGDPPNYGYTF. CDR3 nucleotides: TGTGCCAGCAGAGAGACAGGGGACCCGCCTAACTATGGCTACACCTTC.

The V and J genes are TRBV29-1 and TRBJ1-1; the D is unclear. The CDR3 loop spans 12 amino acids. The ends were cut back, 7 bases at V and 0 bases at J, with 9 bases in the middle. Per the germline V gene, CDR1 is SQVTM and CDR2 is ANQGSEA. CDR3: CSAGQLNTEAFF. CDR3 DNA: TGCAGCGCCGGGCAACTGAACACTGAAGCTTTCTTT. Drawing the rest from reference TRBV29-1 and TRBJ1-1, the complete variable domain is SAVISQKPSRDICQRGTSLTIQCQVDSQVTMMFWYRQQPGQSLTLIATANQGSEATYESGFVIDKFPISRPNLTFSTLTVSNMSPEDSSIYLCSAGQLNTEAFFGQGTRLTVV.

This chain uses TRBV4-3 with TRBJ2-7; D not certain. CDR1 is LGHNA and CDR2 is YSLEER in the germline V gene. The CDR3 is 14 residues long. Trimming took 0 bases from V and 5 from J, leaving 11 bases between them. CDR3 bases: TGCGCCAGCAGCCAAGATCATGGGAAAAACGAGCAGTACTTC. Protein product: CASSQDHGKNEQYF.

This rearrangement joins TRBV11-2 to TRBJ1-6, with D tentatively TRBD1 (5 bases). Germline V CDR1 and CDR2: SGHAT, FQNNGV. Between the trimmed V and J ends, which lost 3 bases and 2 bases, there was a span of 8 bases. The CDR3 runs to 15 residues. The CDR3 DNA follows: TGTGCCAGCAGCTTGGGGCTTCCCTATAATTCACCCCTCCACTTT. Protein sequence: CASSLGLPYNSPLHF.

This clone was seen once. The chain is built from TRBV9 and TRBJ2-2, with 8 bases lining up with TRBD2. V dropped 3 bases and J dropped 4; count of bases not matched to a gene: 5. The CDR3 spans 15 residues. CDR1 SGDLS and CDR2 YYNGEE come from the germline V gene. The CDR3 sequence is CASSATSGGTGELFF. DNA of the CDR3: TGTGCCAGCAGCGCTACTAGCGGTGGCACCGGGGAGCTGTTTTTT.

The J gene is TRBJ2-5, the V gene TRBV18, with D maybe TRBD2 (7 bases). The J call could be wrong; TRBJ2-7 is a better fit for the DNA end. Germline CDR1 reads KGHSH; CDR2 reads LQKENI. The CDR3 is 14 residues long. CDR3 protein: CASSVHGGPYEQYF. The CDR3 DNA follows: TGTGCCAGCTCAGTCCACGGGGGGCCCTACGAGCAGTACTTC.